This T cell receptor beta chain is from a study of control samples from healthy donors and cancer patients. Germline V gene sequence: CDR1 SGHRS, CDR2 YFSETQ. There are 16 residues in the CDR3. Trimming cost V 0 bases and J 5 bases, with 17 bases left between them. Assay: immunoSEQ multiplex PCR; the TCRdb copy retains only in-frame clones and omits some. The sample consists of about 92,000 clones, almost 85% of them appearing once. J is TRBJ2-5 and V is TRBV5-1; no definite D call. The sequenced sample was blood. This clonotype was obtained from a woman aged 60 to 75 in good health. The CDR3 coding sequence is TGCGCCAGCAGCTTGGCCCTTGTTGGTAGCTTGGAGACCCAGTACTTC. This gives the protein CASSLALVGSLETQYF.